These 19 T cell receptor beta chains were all obtained from the same sample, sequenced in a study of cytomegalovirus exposure and HLA in healthy donors (dated by TCRdb to 2016 to 2017). Libraries were built with the immunoSEQ multiplex PCR assay. The multiplex PCR relied on a mix of 60 forward primers for TCR Vbeta segments and 13 reverse primers for TCR Jbeta segments. Entries here come from immuneACCESS through TCRdb and include only in-frame sequences with V and J called. Some clones fail to appear in such tables; in the studies checked, an unresolved V gene covers under half of the shortfall, and the cause of the remainder is unknown. The sample profile shows 150,000 or so clones; 84% of them were found once. Of the sample, 0.38% is held by the ten largest clones. The sample taken for sequencing was PBMCs. The receptors were gathered from a boy between 2 and 10 years old in good health and CMV-seronegative.

This clone was picked up a small number of times. The chain combines TRBV6-5 with TRBJ1-1; D remains unclear. Trimming took off 2 bases at V and 1 base at J, with 14 bases between the two ends. This CDR3 comprises 16 residues. Germline CDR1 MNHEY, CDR2 SVGAGI. The CDR3 protein is CASSYHTELENTEAFF. The CDR3 DNA sequence: TGTGCCAGCAGTTACCACACAGAGTTAGAGAACACTGAAGCTTTCTTT.

The genes are TRBV18 and TRBJ2-5; 7 nucleotides align to TRBD1. Germline loops: CDR1 KGHSH, CDR2 LQKENI. Trimming cost V 3 bases and J 3 bases; bases outside gene matches: 7. This CDR3 region has 15 residues. The CDR3 region has the DNA TGTGCCAGCTCACCGGGACAGAAGCTGAAAGAGACCCAGTACTTC. Translating gives CASSPGQKLKETQYF. Supplemented by reference TRBV18 and TRBJ2-5, the full variable domain reads NAGVMQNPRHLVRRRGQEARLRCSPMKGHSHVYWYRQLPEEGLKFMVYLQKENIIDESGMPKERFSAEFPKEGPSILRIQQVVRGDSAAYFCASSPGQKLKETQYFGPGTRLLVL.

V and J are TRBV5-6 and TRBJ2-5; possible D gene TRBD2, 7 bases. The CDR3 totals 14 residues. V lost 5 bases to trimming and J lost 4 bases, with 15 bases between them. Germline V gene sequence: CDR1 SGHDT, CDR2 YYEEEE. In nucleotides, the CDR3 is TGTGCCAGCAGGGGGAGGGGGTTGGGAGAGACCCAGTACTTC. As protein: CASRGRGLGETQYF.

V is TRBV28 and J is TRBJ1-4; weak D call: TRBD1 (6 bases). Looked up from germline, CDR1 is MDHEN and CDR2 is SYDVKM. The CDR3 is 14 amino acids. The V and J ends lost 1 base and 8 bases respectively, with 11 bases between them. As DNA, the CDR3 is TGTGCCAGCAGTTTATCAGGGGATTGGGAAAAACTGTTTTTT. Its translation: CASSLSGDWEKLFF.

Here the CDR3 DNA reads TGTGCCAGCAGATTTCGGGCAGGGGTGCCCTACGAGCAGTACTTC. It translates to CASRFRAGVPYEQYF. The chain joins TRBV2 to TRBJ2-7; a possible D gene is TRBD1 (6 bases). The CDR3 totals 15 residues. CDR1 and CDR2 from the germline V gene are SNHLY and FYNNEI. V lost 6 bases and J lost 2, with 17 bases in between.

CDR3 amino acids: CASSLHQGKYGYTF. The CDR3 DNA reads TGTGCCAGCAGCCTGCATCAGGGGAAGTATGGCTACACCTTC. The gene calls are TRBV5-4 and TRBJ1-2, with a possible D match to TRBD1 (6 bases). Germline V gene lookup returns CDR1 SGHNT and CDR2 YYREEE (reference sequence). CDR3 length: 14 residues. The V gene lost 4 bases and the J gene lost 5 bases, with 15 bases spanning the gap. The entire variable domain, with the rest obtained from reference TRBV5-4 and TRBJ1-2, is as follows: ETGVTQSPTHLIKTRGQQVTLRCSSQSGHNTVSWYQQALGQGPQFIFQYYREEENGRGNFPPRFSGLQFPNYSSELNVNALELDDSALYLCASSLHQGKYGYTFGSGTRLTVV.

The CDR3 is CASSQLRGRVDEQYF. The CDR3 region has the DNA TGTGCCAGCAGCCAGTTGAGGGGGAGAGTCGACGAGCAGTACTTC. The chain employs TRBV4-2 and TRBJ2-7; a possible D gene is TRBD1 (6 bases). The CDR3 covers 15 residues. V lost 3 bases and J 5 bases, leaving 17 bases between the germline ends. Germline V CDR1 and CDR2: LGHNA, YNFKEQ.

The rearrangement uses TRBV11-2 and TRBJ1-1; D gene unclear. Germline V gene data show CDR1 as SGHAT and CDR2 as FQNNGV. Trimming removed 4 bases from V and 8 bases from J, with 17 bases in between. This CDR3 spans 14 amino acids. The CDR3 DNA reads as TGTGCCAGCAGCTATGGTAGTCGGTCCCCCGAAGCTTTCTTT. Amino acid sequence: CASSYGSRSPEAFF.

This sequence joins TRBV12-5 and TRBJ2-3, with 8 positions matching TRBD1. Unmatched junction bases numbered 11, after V lost 1 base and J lost 2 bases. The CDR3 consists of 18 residues. CDR1 LGHNT and CDR2 FRNRAP come from the germline V gene. This CDR3 is CASGLGWGTGEFTDTQYF. CDR3 nucleotide sequence: TGTGCTAGTGGTTTGGGGTGGGGGACAGGAGAATTCACAGATACGCAGTATTTT. Supplemented by reference TRBV12-5 and TRBJ2-3, the full variable domain reads DARVTQTPRHKVTEMGQEVTMRCQPILGHNTVFWYRQTMMQGLELLAYFRNRAPLDDSGMPKDRFSAEMPDATLATLKIQPSEPRDSAVYFCASGLGWGTGEFTDTQYFGPGTRLTVL.

The rearrangement uses TRBV6-5 and TRBJ2-2, with 7 bases aligning to TRBD1. J lost 4 bases, V lost 0 bases, and 5 bases had no gene match. Germline CDR1 reads MNHEY; CDR2 reads SVGAGI. This CDR3 is built from 16 residues. The CDR3 reads CASSYSAGGTTGELFF. DNA for the CDR3: TGTGCCAGCAGTTACTCGGCAGGGGGAACCACCGGGGAGCTGTTTTTT.

The chain combines TRBV28 with TRBJ2-2; D gene uncertain. Germline V gene sequence: CDR1 MDHEN, CDR2 SYDVKM. Trimming pared 3 bases from V and 3 bases from J, leaving 8 bases between. The CDR3 spans 14 residues. The CDR3 DNA follows: TGTGCCAGCAGTTTGACACAGCACACCGGGGAGCTGTTTTTT. Its protein product is CASSLTQHTGELFF.

The chain joins TRBV5-1 to TRBJ2-7; 15 nucleotides line up with TRBD2. CDR1 SGHRS and CDR2 YFSETQ come from the germline V gene. With V trimmed by 0 bases and J by 5 bases, 6 bases remained unmatched. This CDR3 has 17 residues. The CDR3 is CASSLAGLAGGPNEQYF. In nucleotides, the CDR3 is TGCGCCAGCAGCTTGGCAGGACTAGCGGGAGGGCCGAACGAGCAGTACTTC.

CDR3 region: CASSPDSYNEQFF. The CDR3 nucleotides are TGTGCCAGCAGTCCCGACTCATACAATGAGCAGTTCTTC. The J gene is TRBJ2-1, the V gene TRBV27, with D unresolved. Trimming pared 5 bases from V and 4 bases from J, leaving 9 bases between. The germline V gene encodes CDR1 MNHEY and CDR2 SMNVEV (reference sequence). This CDR3 comprises 13 residues.

This clone has a handful of counts. CDR3 bases: TGTGCCAGCAGTTACTCGCCAGGGCAGGGAAAACTGTTTTTT. This encodes CASSYSPGQGKLFF. The chain couples TRBV6-6 to TRBJ1-4; D might be TRBD1 (5 bases). This CDR3 contains 14 residues. CDR1 MNHNY and CDR2 SVGAGI come from the germline V gene (reference sequence). Trimming took off 0 bases at V and 10 bases at J, with 12 bases between the two ends.

This clone turned up a few times. This chain links TRBV5-1 with TRBJ1-1; 9 nucleotides line up with TRBD1. The CDR3 consists of 14 residues. The V segment lost 0 bases and the J segment 6 bases; nucleotides outside the gene matches: 3. Germline V CDR1 and CDR2: SGHRS, YFSETQ. The DNA of the CDR3 is TGCGCCAGCAGCTTGGCGGGACAGGGAGCTGAAGCTTTCTTT. It encodes CASSLAGQGAEAFF.

The J gene is TRBJ1-1, the V gene TRBV18, with D perhaps matching TRBD1 (5 bases). This CDR3 is built from 15 residues. The germline CDR1 and CDR2 sequences are KGHSH and LQKENI. Trimming took off 3 bases at V and 0 bases at J, with 11 bases between the two ends. CDR3 DNA: TGTGCCAGCTCACCCGCCCAGGGTATGAACACTGAAGCTTTCTTT. It codes for CASSPAQGMNTEAFF.

The chain couples TRBV7-9 to TRBJ2-2, with D tentatively TRBD2 (5 bases). The CDR3 is 17 amino acids. Germline V gives CDR1 SEHNR, CDR2 FQNEAQ (reference sequence). Trimming took 1 base from V and 4 from J, leaving 16 bases between them. Here the CDR3 reads CASSLVGSAAVTGELFF. The CDR3 bases are TGTGCCAGCAGCTTAGTCGGGTCAGCAGCGGTCACCGGGGAGCTGTTTTTT.

The chain joins TRBV19 to TRBJ2-2; D is perhaps TRBD2 (6 bases). From germline, CDR1 is LNHDA and CDR2 SQIVND (reference sequence). This CDR3 contains 13 residues. Trimming left V 5 bases short and J 7 bases short, with 11 bases between. Written as DNA, the CDR3 is TGTGCCAGTAGTGCCGCTAGCGTCGGGGAGCTGTTTTTT. Encoded protein: CASSAASVGELFF.

The chain combines TRBV7-8 with TRBJ2-5, with 8 bases that match TRBD2. CDR1 and CDR2 (germline): SGHVS, FQNEAQ. The V segment lost 5 bases and the J segment 5 bases; nucleotides outside the gene matches: 10. This CDR3 contains 15 residues. CDR3 nucleotides: TGTGCCAGCAGCCCCATAGCGGGATACTTCGAGACCCAGTACTTC. Encoded protein: CASSPIAGYFETQYF. Together with reference TRBV7-8 and TRBJ2-5, the CDR3 gives the full variable domain: GAGVSQSPRYKVAKRGQDVALRCDPISGHVSLFWYQQALGQGPEFLTYFQNEAQLDKSGLPSDRFFAERPEGSVSTLKIQRTQQEDSAVYLCASSPIAGYFETQYFGPGTRLLVL.